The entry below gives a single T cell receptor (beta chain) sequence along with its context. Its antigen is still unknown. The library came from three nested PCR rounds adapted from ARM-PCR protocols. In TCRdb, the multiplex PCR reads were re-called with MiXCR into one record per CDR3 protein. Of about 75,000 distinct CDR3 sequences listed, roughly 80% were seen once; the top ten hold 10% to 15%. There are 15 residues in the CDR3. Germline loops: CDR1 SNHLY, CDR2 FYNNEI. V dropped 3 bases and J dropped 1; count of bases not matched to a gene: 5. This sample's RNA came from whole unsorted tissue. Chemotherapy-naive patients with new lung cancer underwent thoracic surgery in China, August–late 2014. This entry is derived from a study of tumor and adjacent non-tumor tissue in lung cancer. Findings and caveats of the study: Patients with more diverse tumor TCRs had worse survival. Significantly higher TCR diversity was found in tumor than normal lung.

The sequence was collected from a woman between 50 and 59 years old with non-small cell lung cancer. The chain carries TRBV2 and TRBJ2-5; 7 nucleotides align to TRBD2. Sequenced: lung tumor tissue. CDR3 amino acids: CASSDMGLLQETQYF. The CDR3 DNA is TGTGCCAGCAGTGATATGGGACTACTCCAAGAGACCCAGTACTTC.